This TCR beta chain was retrieved from a study of blood T cell repertoires in COVID-19. Germline V lookup: CDR1 MGHRA, CDR2 YSYEKL. The CDR3 is 19 amino acids. The V end was cut by 0 bases, the J end by 8 bases, with 26 bases between. As originally analysed: Estimated nucleated cell counts came from reference gene primer amplification. The repertoire was sequenced with immunoSEQ multiplex PCR; TCRdb's copy has only in-frame clones and lacks some. That table furnishes V, J and clone size, whereas the DNA furnished D and trimming. The sample yields about 200,000 clones, more than 70% seen once. The J gene is TRBJ2-1, the V gene TRBV4-1; D is perhaps TRBD2 (5 bases). The clonotype was recovered from a human donor in a cohort sampled during active COVID-19. Sequencing was performed on peripheral blood. In DNA form, the CDR3 reads TGCGCCAGCAGCCAAGATGACCCGAGGGTAGATGGGCGAAAGGATGAGCAGTTCTTC. Protein product: CASSQDDPRVDGRKDEQFF.